Each of the 13 T cell receptor beta chains below was sequenced from the same sample in a study of T-cell memory formation after mild COVID-19. Using its own MiXCR run on the 5' RACE reads, TCRdb lists one record per CDR3 protein. The sample consists of some 30,000 distinct CDR3 sequences, 7.4% of them appearing once. The specimen was PBMCs or a T cell subset sorted from them (not recorded which). The receptors stem from an adult woman who had mild COVID-19 (a few samples of this study predate the infection). Cell type and time point are not known.

This clonotype was observed many times. The chain recombines TRBV2 with TRBJ1-6; D is possibly TRBD1 (5 bases). CDR3 length: 13 residues. Trimming stripped 6 bases from V and 10 bases from J, with 13 bases between. Germline CDR1 SNHLY, CDR2 FYNNEI. CDR3 sequence (DNA): TGTGCCAGCAGGGGGGGTTTAGGATCACCCCTCCACTTT. Amino acids: CASRGGLGSPLHF.

At least ten counts were recorded for this clonotype. The CDR3 protein is CASSRLETQYF. The CDR3 DNA follows: TGTGCCAGCAGCCGATTGGAGACCCAGTACTTC. The rearrangement links TRBV5-6 to TRBJ2-5; D not resolved. Trimming left V 4 bases short and J 5 bases short, with 6 bases between. The CDR3 contains 11 residues. In germline, CDR1 is SGHDT, CDR2 YYEEEE.

J is TRBJ2-1 and V is TRBV11-1, with a weak D call TRBD2 (5 bases). The CDR3 contains 15 residues. Trimming pared 3 bases from V and 6 bases from J, leaving 15 bases between. CDR1 and CDR2 (germline): SGHAT, FQDESV (reference sequence). Here the CDR3 DNA reads TGTGCCAGCAGCTTCGCAGTCGAGGGCTTCAATGAGCAGTTCTTC. This sequence encodes CASSFAVEGFNEQFF.

This clonotype was detected ten times or more. V gene TRBV28 combines with J gene TRBJ1-5; D is ambiguous. V lost 5 bases and J lost 0, with 14 bases in between. Germline values: CDR1 MDHEN, CDR2 SYDVKM. The CDR3 length is 16 residues. In nucleotides, the CDR3 is TGTGCCAGCAGTCCTCGACCCTCTCATAGCAATCAGCCCCAGCATTTT. Amino acids: CASSPRPSHSNQPQHF.

This clonotype was observed at least ten times. The genes are TRBV4-1 and TRBJ2-3; 9 bases fit TRBD1. This CDR3 comprises 17 residues. CDR1 and CDR2 from the germline V gene are MGHRA and YSYEKL. Trimming removed 3 bases from V and 2 bases from J; junction bases left unmatched: 9. The chain's CDR3 is CASSHGGGTGYTDTQYF. The CDR3 bases are TGCGCCAGCAGCCACGGGGGAGGGACAGGGTACACAGATACGCAGTATTTT.

In its sample, this clonotype was seen many times. The chain links TRBV7-9 to TRBJ1-2; D is undetermined. The CDR3 is made up of 13 amino acids. Germline values: CDR1 SEHNR, CDR2 FQNEAQ (reference sequence). V gave up 10 bases and J gave up 2 bases, with 14 bases separating them. CDR3 sequence reads: CAIAGNENYGYTF. CDR3 nucleotides: TGTGCCATCGCTGGGAATGAAAACTATGGCTACACCTTC.

Ten or more counts support this clonotype. In DNA, the CDR3 is TGCGCCAGCAGCTTGGGTATCGACAGGGGCCTAGGGTCACCCCTCCACTTT. Its protein is CASSLGIDRGLGSPLHF. The chain employs TRBV5-1 and TRBJ1-6; 8 bases map to TRBD1. With V trimmed by 0 bases and J by 10 bases, 12 bases remained unmatched. The CDR3 loop spans 17 amino acids. Germline V gene data show CDR1 as SGHRS and CDR2 as YFSETQ.

This clonotype has only a few counts. The V and J genes are TRBV5-5 and TRBJ2-2, with D perhaps TRBD2 (6 bases). The CDR3 extends over 15 amino acids. Germline V gene lookup returns CDR1 SGHKS and CDR2 YYEKEE (reference sequence). The V end lost 0 bases, the J end lost 2 bases, and 8 bases lay between the germline ends. CDR3 region: CASSLGLVNTGELFF. Written as DNA, the CDR3 is TGTGCCAGCAGCTTGGGACTAGTCAACACCGGGGAGCTGTTTTTT.

This clonotype was detected many times. The chain recombines TRBV7-2 with TRBJ2-3; 10 bases align to TRBD2. V shed 0 bases, J shed 0 bases, and the junction held 9 bases outside the gene matches. Germline V gives CDR1 SGHTA, CDR2 FQGNSA. The CDR3 runs to 19 residues. The CDR3 coding sequence is TGTGCCAGCAGCTTAGCCCCGATCGGACTAGCGGCTAGCACAGATACGCAGTATTTT. This encodes CASSLAPIGLAASTDTQYF.

Ten or more counts support this clonotype. The V and J genes are TRBV2 and TRBJ2-3; 7 nucleotides align to TRBD1. The CDR3 is 15 residues long. CDR1 SNHLY and CDR2 FYNNEI come from the germline V gene. Trimming removed 6 bases from V and 2 bases from J; junction bases left unmatched: 8. CDR3 bases: TGTGCCAGCAGGTACCGGGACAGAACCACAGATACGCAGTATTTT. It yields the protein CASRYRDRTTDTQYF.

In its sample, this clonotype is medium-sized. The V gene is TRBV15, the J gene TRBJ2-3; tentative D call: TRBD2 (6 bases). The V end lost 0 bases, the J end lost 6 bases, and 22 bases lay between the germline ends. Germline V gene data show CDR1 as LNHNV and CDR2 as YYDKDF (reference sequence). This CDR3 comprises 18 residues. The CDR3: CATSRDRLGGAAFDTQYF. CDR3 nucleotides: TGTGCCACCAGCAGAGATCGATTAGGCGGGGCCGCATTTGATACGCAGTATTTT.

This clonotype showed up many times. This rearrangement joins TRBV6-1 to TRBJ2-4, with 7 bases identical to TRBD1. Unmatched junction bases numbered 9, after V lost 7 bases and J lost 3 bases. This CDR3 has 15 amino acids. The V gene's germline CDR1 is MNHNS and CDR2 SASEGT. CDR3 protein: CASIIGDSGKNIQYF. The CDR3 nucleotides are TGTGCCAGCATCATAGGGGACAGCGGCAAAAACATTCAGTACTTC.

This clonotype occurred a few times. V gene TRBV19 combines with J gene TRBJ2-7, with a tentative D call TRBD1 (6 bases). Germline V lookup: CDR1 LNHDA, CDR2 SQIVND (reference sequence). Trimming left V 4 bases short and J 5 bases short, with 9 bases between. The CDR3 covers 12 residues. DNA for the CDR3: TGTGCCAGTAGTAGAGGGACACACGAGCAGTACTTC. Residues: CASSRGTHEQYF.